This TCR beta chain is from a study of blood T cell repertoires in COVID-19. For the study at large: COVID-19 samples from acute and convalescent phases originated in the United States, Italy and Spain. Sources were T cells, B-cell-depleted T cells, or PBMCs; the material itself was cDNA or gDNA.

This CDR3 comprises 16 residues. The germline V gene has CDR1 LGHDT and CDR2 YNNKEL (reference sequence). V lost 1 base, J lost 9 bases, and 11 bases stayed unmatched. There are a few counts of this clone. Profiling relied on immunoSEQ multiplex PCR, and the TCRdb table lists in-frame clones only, not all of them. The table records about 160,000 clones, approximately 80% of them present only once. J is TRBJ2-1 and V is TRBV3-1 (or the pseudogene TRBV3-2); 8 positions agree with TRBD2. This sequence originates from a man between 70 and 80 years old with acute or convalescent COVID-19. Sequencing used peripheral blood. The DNA for the CDR3 is TGTGCCAGCAGCCAAGGGAGCGGGAGTCCACCGTTTGAGCAGTTCTTC. Residues: CASSQGSGSPPFEQFF.